These T cell receptor beta chains were read from a single sample in a study of blood T cells in healthy people across ages. TCRdb called the 5' RACE reads again in MiXCR, with one record for every CDR3 protein. The data show 730,000 or so distinct CDR3 sequences, 35% to 45% seen once. The sequenced sample was blood. These receptor sequences come from a woman aged 60-75 years in good health. Each CDR3 is given with its conserved first and last residue. Fields, in order: CDR3 protein, CDR3 DNA, J gene, D gene, clone size, V gene. A D gene is named only where the DNA matches it firmly. Only part of the rows carry a size: once, few, many, or a class if the clone is expanded.

CSASLGVSSRGGEQFF TGCAGTGCTAGTTTGGGGGTATCGTCCCGAGGAGGTGAGCAGTTCTTC TRBJ2-1 - - TRBV20-1
CASSLVLAGGPDTQYF TGTGCCAGCAGTTTAGTACTAGCGGGAGGGCCAGATACGCAGTATTTT TRBJ2-3 TRBD2 - TRBV27
CASSGRLAGEYF TGCGCCAGCAGCGGACGACTAGCGGGGGAGTATTTT TRBJ2-3 TRBD2 - TRBV5-1
CASSPAPGAKLFF TGTGCCAGCAGTCCCGCCCCGGGGGCTAAACTGTTTTTT TRBJ1-4 - - TRBV12-3/TRBV12-4
CASSYRGVRETQYF TGTGCCAGCAGTTACCGGGGGGTTCGAGAGACCCAGTACTTC TRBJ2-5 TRBD2 - TRBV6-2/TRBV6-3
CASNSGGNIEKLFF TGTGCCAGCAACTCAGGGGGGAATATAGAAAAACTGTTTTTT TRBJ1-4 TRBD1 - TRBV7-9
CASRAWTSGIETQYF TGTGCCAGCAGAGCATGGACTAGCGGGATCGAGACCCAGTACTTC TRBJ2-5 TRBD2 - TRBV6-2/TRBV6-3
CASGQGSYNEQFF TGTGCCAGCGGACAGGGTTCTTACAATGAGCAGTTCTTC TRBJ2-1 TRBD1 few TRBV7-2
CASSQASAYYNEQFF TGCGCCAGCAGCCAAGCATCAGCCTACTACAATGAGCAGTTCTTC TRBJ2-1 - - TRBV4-1
CSAASGTGLPEQFF TGCAGTGCTGCCTCTGGGACAGGGCTCCCCGAGCAGTTCTTC TRBJ2-1 TRBD1 few TRBV20-1
CAGSQTGTGGQPQHF TGTGCCGGCAGTCAGACCGGGACAGGGGGGCAGCCCCAGCATTTT TRBJ1-5 TRBD1 once TRBV25-1
CASSPDGVGLYEQYF TGTGCCAGCAGTCCCGACGGGGTGGGACTCTACGAGCAGTACTTC TRBJ2-7 - - TRBV12-3/TRBV12-4
CASSQGWAAYNSPLHF TGTGCCAGCAGCCAAGGTTGGGCAGCTTATAATTCACCCCTCCACTTT TRBJ1-6 - - TRBV4-2
CASSTRGPDTQYF TGTGCCAGCTCGACTAGAGGCCCAGATACGCAGTATTTT TRBJ2-3 - once TRBV18
CSARVLGNTEAFF TGCAGTGCTAGAGTCCTGGGTAACACTGAAGCTTTCTTT TRBJ1-1 - - TRBV20-1
CASSRGRSVNEQFF TGTGCCAGCAGCAGAGGACGATCGGTTAATGAGCAGTTCTTC TRBJ2-1 - - TRBV11-2
CASSPRPGLRDYNEQFF TGTGCCAGCAGCCCCCGCCCGGGACTAAGAGATTACAATGAGCAGTTCTTC TRBJ2-1 TRBD2 - TRBV11-2
CASSARDESSTQYF TGTGCCAGCAGCGCCAGGGATGAGAGTTCGACGCAGTATTTT TRBJ2-3 - - TRBV7-9
CSARDSKYQETQYF TGCAGTGCTAGAGATTCCAAGTACCAAGAGACCCAGTACTTC TRBJ2-5 - - TRBV20-1
CSVVLNSGNTIYF TGCAGCGTCGTACTGAACTCTGGAAACACCATATATTTT TRBJ1-3 - - TRBV29-1
CASSEVGHKETQYF TGTGCCAGCAGTGAAGTAGGTCATAAAGAGACCCAGTACTTC TRBJ2-5 - - TRBV2
CASSPTQGRNQPQHF TGTGCCAGCAGTCCAACGCAGGGGCGCAATCAGCCCCAGCATTTT TRBJ1-5 - - TRBV28
CASSQASGGISNEAFF TGTGCCAGCAGCCAAGCTTCAGGGGGCATCTCCAACGAAGCTTTCTTT TRBJ1-1 TRBD1 - TRBV14
CASSEASGANNEQFF TGCGCCAGCAGTGAGGCTAGCGGGGCGAACAATGAGCAGTTCTTC TRBJ2-1 TRBD2 - TRBV10-1
CASSSTGIEQYF TGTGCCAGCAGCTCCACAGGGATCGAGCAGTACTTC TRBJ2-7 - many TRBV12-3/TRBV12-4
CSMRGGETQYF TGCAGTATGAGGGGGGGCGAGACCCAGTACTTC TRBJ2-5 - few TRBV20-1
CASSSGQQGTRIEKLFF TGTGCCAGCAGTTCGGGACAGCAGGGCACACGAATTGAAAAACTGTTTTTT TRBJ1-4 TRBD1 - TRBV27
CASSTAYRDRGETQYF TGCGCCAGCAGCACGGCTTACCGGGACAGGGGAGAGACCCAGTACTTC TRBJ2-5 TRBD1 few TRBV5-1
CASSHWVGSVDNEQYF TGCGCCAGCAGCCATTGGGTTGGTTCTGTAGACAATGAGCAGTACTTC TRBJ2-7 - - TRBV4-3
CSAGGGTGINEQFF TGCAGTGCAGGGGGGGGGACAGGGATCAATGAGCAGTTCTTC TRBJ2-1 TRBD1 - TRBV20-1
CASSSGGDSAHTGELFF TGTGCCAGCAGCTCGGGGGGAGACAGTGCTCACACCGGGGAGCTGTTTTTT TRBJ2-2 TRBD2 - TRBV3-1
CAISDQDRAYEQYF TGTGCCATCAGTGATCAGGACAGAGCCTACGAGCAGTACTTC TRBJ2-7 - many TRBV10-3
CAISEVTPTEAFF TGTGCCATCAGTGAGGTTACACCCACTGAAGCTTTCTTT TRBJ1-1 - - TRBV10-3
CASSDPLGRAYNEQFF TGTGCCAGCAGTGACCCTCTCGGACGGGCCTACAATGAGCAGTTCTTC TRBJ2-1 - - TRBV2
CASSQETRGANRDTQYF TGCGCCAGCAGCCAAGAAACGCGGGGGGCGAACCGGGATACGCAGTATTTT TRBJ2-3 TRBD2 - TRBV4-1
CAWSEAHNSPLHF TGTGCCTGGAGTGAAGCTCATAATTCACCCCTCCACTTT TRBJ1-6 - once TRBV30
CASSHRETQYF TGTGCCAGCAGCCATCGCGAGACCCAGTACTTC TRBJ2-5 - many TRBV3-1
CSASRWLADQETQYF TGCAGTGCTAGCCGGTGGCTAGCGGACCAAGAGACCCAGTACTTC TRBJ2-5 TRBD2 - TRBV20-1
CASLSDAAVVAYGYTF TGTGCCAGCCTCTCTGACGCAGCGGTTGTGGCTTATGGCTACACCTTC TRBJ1-2 - - TRBV28
CAGSFTSGYNEQFF TGTGCCGGCAGCTTCACTAGCGGGTACAATGAGCAGTTCTTC TRBJ2-1 TRBD2 - TRBV7-2
CASSFRDRLDYGYTF TGTGCCAGCAGCTTTAGGGACCGGCTCGACTATGGCTACACCTTC TRBJ1-2 - - TRBV5-5
CATRPSQMATEQYF TGTGCCACCCGACCCTCTCAGATGGCAACCGAGCAGTACTTC TRBJ2-7 - - TRBV12-3/TRBV12-4
CASSIGPGSTEAFF TGTGCCAGTAGTATCGGTCCAGGGAGCACTGAAGCTTTCTTT TRBJ1-1 - once TRBV19
CASTTGGTNYGYTF TGTGCCAGCACCACGGGGGGGACTAACTATGGCTACACCTTC TRBJ1-2 - once TRBV7-3
CASKAEGLSYEQYF TGTGCCAGCAAGGCTGAAGGCCTCTCCTACGAGCAGTACTTC TRBJ2-7 - - TRBV6-2/TRBV6-3
CAISWTLEKYNEQYF TGTGCCATCAGTTGGACACTAGAAAAATACAATGAGCAGTACTTC TRBJ2-7 - - TRBV10-3
CATGTGGRFEQYF TGTGCCACGGGGACAGGGGGTAGATTCGAGCAGTACTTC TRBJ2-7 TRBD1 - TRBV27
CASSFVDNQGEKLFF TGTGCCAGCAGCTTTGTGGACAACCAAGGGGAAAAACTGTTTTTT TRBJ1-4 - many TRBV5-5
CASSRQGGTQYF TGTGCCAGCAGCAGACAGGGTGGGACCCAGTACTTC TRBJ2-5 TRBD1 few TRBV6-5
CSAHRVSGSTDTQYF TGCAGTGCCCACCGGGTTAGCGGCAGCACAGATACGCAGTATTTT TRBJ2-3 - - TRBV20-1
CASSQDQGGTQYF TGTGCCAGCAGCCAGGACCAGGGAGGGACGCAGTATTTT TRBJ2-3 TRBD2 few TRBV11-1
CASGLAGVAYEQYF TGTGCCAGTGGACTAGCGGGAGTGGCCTACGAGCAGTACTTC TRBJ2-7 TRBD2 few TRBV27